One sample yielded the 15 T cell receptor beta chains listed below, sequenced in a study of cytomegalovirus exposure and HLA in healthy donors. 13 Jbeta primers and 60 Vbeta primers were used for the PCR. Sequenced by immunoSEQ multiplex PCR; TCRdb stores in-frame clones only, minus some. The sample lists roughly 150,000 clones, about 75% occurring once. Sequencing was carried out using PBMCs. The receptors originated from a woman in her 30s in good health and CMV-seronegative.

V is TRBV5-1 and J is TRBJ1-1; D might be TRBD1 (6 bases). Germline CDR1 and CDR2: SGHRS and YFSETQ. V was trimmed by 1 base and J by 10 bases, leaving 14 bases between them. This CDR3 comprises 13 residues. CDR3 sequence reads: CASSLQGPWGAFF. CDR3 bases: TGCGCCAGCAGCTTGCAGGGGCCCTGGGGAGCTTTCTTT.

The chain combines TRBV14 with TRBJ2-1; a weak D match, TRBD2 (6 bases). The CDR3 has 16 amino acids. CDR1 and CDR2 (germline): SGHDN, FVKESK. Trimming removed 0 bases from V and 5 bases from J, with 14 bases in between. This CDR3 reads CASSQDRGLVHNEQFF. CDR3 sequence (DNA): TGTGCCAGCAGCCAAGATCGGGGGTTGGTACACAATGAGCAGTTCTTC.

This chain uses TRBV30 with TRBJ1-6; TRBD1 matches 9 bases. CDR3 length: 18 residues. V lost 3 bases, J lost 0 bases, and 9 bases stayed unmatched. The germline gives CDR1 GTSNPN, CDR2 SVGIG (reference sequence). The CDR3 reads CAWSASRDRDSYNSPLHF. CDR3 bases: TGTGCCTGGAGCGCGTCCCGGGACAGGGACTCCTATAATTCACCCCTCCACTTT.

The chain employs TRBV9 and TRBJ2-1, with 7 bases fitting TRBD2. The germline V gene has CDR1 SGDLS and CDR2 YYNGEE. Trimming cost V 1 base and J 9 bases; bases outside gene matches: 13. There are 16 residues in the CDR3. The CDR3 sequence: CASSVRGDALSGEQFF. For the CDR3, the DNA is TGTGCCAGCAGCGTACGGGGGGACGCCCTAAGCGGTGAGCAGTTCTTC.

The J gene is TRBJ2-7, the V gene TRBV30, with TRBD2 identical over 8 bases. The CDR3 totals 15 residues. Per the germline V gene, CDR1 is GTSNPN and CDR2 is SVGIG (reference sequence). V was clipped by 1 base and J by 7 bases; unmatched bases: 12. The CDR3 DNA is TGTGCCTGGAGTGGGGGGGCGGGGGGACTACGGGAGCAGTACTTC. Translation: CAWSGGAGGLREQYF.

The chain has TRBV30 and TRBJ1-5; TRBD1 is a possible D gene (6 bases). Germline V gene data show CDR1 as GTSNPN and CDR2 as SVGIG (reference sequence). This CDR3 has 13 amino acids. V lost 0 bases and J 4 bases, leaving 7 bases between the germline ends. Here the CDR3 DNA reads TGTGCCTGGAGTGTGGGGACAAATCAGCCCCAGCATTTT. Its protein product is CAWSVGTNQPQHF.

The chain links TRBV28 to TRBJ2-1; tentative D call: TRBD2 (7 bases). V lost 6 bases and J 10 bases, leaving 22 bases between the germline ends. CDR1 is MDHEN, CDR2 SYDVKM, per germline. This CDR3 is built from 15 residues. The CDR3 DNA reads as TGTGCCAGCAGCCCCCGTCTTAGAGGGGGGGTGGAGCAGTTCTTC. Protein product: CASSPRLRGGVEQFF.

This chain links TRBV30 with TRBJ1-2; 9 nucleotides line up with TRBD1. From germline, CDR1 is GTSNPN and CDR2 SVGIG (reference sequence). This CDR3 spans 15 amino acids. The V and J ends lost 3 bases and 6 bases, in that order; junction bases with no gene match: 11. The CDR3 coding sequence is TGTGCCTGGAGCCTTGGGGTTGGGACAGGGAATGGCTACACCTTC. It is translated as CAWSLGVGTGNGYTF.

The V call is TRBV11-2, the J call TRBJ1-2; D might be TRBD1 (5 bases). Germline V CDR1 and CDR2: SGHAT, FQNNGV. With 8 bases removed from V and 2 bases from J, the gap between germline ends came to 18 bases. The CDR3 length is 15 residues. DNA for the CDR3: TGTGCCAGCGCTCCCGGGGGGACCGCCAACTATGGCTACACCTTC. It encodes CASAPGGTANYGYTF.

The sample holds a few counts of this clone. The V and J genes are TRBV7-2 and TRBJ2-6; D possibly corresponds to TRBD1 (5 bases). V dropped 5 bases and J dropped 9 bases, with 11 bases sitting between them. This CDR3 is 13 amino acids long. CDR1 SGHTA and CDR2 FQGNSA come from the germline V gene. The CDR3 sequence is CASSPRVGNVLTF. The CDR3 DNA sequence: TGTGCCAGCAGCCCCAGGGTTGGCAACGTCCTGACTTTC.

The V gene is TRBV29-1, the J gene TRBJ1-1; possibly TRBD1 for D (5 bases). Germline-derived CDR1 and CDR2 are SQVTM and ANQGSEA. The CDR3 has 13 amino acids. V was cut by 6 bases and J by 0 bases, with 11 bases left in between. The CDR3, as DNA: TGCAGCGTGGACGGACAAATGAACACTGAAGCTTTCTTT. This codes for CSVDGQMNTEAFF.

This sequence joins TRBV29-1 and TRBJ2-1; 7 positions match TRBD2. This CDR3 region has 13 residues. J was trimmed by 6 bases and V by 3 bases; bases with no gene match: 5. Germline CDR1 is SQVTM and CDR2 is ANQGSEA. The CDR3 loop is CSVEGGGVNEQFF. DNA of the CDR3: TGCAGCGTTGAGGGTGGGGGGGTCAATGAGCAGTTCTTC.

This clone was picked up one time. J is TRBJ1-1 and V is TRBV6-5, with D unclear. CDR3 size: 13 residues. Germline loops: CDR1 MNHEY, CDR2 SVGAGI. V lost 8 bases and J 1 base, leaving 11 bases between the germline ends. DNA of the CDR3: TGTGCCAGCTCTGCCGGGAGGAACACTGAAGCTTTCTTT. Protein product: CASSAGRNTEAFF.

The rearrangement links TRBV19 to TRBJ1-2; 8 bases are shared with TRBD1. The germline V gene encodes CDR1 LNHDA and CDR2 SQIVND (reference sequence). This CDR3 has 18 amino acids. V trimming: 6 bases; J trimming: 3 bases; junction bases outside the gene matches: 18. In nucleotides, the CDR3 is TGTGCCAGTAGCCTGCCCTCGCGGACAGGGTTAATTGACTATGGCTACACCTTC. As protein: CASSLPSRTGLIDYGYTF. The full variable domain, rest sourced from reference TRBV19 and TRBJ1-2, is DGGITQSPKYLFRKEGQNVTLSCEQNLNHDAMYWYRQDPGQGLRLIYYSQIVNDFQKGDIAEGYSVSREKKESFPLTVTSAQKNPTAFYLCASSLPSRTGLIDYGYTFGSGTRLTVV.

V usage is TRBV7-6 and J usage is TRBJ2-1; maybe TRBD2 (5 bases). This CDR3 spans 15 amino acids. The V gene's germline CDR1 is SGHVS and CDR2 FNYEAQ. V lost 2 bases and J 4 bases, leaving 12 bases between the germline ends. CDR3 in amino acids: CASSLREYGYNEQFF. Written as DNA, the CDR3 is TGTGCCAGCAGCTTAAGGGAGTACGGGTACAATGAGCAGTTCTTC.